Included here is one TCR beta chain sequence, with context. The data were obtained in a study of blood T cell repertoires in COVID-19. In the authors' workflow: Researchers report that nucleated cell counts were estimated from reference gene primer amplification. Sequencing used immunoSEQ multiplex PCR; TCRdb keeps in-frame clones, though not all of them. V, J and clone size derive from that table, while D and trimming were established from the DNA sequence. Found here are a few hundred thousand clones, 87% of them singletons; the top ten hold around 5.9%. The age range of participants was about 18 to 100 years, with residence in about two dozen US areas. Cohort assignment relied on participant-reported clinical history. Recovered status applied to Cohort 3 donors who had two consecutive negative PCRs. It also applied to those with clearance or with symptom resolution. Trimming took off 6 bases at V and 4 bases at J, with 9 bases between the two ends. This CDR3 region has 12 residues. Germline assignment: CDR1 MNHEY and CDR2 SVGAGI.

Sequenced sample: PBMCs or T cells enriched from blood (not recorded which). This TCR was sampled from a woman aged 25 to 39 who had recovered from COVID-19. The gene calls are TRBV6-5 and TRBJ1-2; D not resolved. The CDR3 sequence is CASSRGSYGYTF. DNA of the CDR3: TGTGCCAGCAGCCGGGGTTCCTATGGCTACACCTTC.